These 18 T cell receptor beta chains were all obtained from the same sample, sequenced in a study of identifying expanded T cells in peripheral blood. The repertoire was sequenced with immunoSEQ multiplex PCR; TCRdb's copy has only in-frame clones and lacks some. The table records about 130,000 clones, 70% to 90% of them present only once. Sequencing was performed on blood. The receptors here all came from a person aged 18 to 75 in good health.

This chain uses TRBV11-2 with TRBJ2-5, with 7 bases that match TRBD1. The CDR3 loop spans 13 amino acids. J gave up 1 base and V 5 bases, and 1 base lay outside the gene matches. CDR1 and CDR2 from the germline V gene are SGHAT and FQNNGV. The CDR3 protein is CASSRDSQETQYF. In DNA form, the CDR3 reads TGTGCCAGCAGCCGGGACAGCCAAGAGACCCAGTACTTC.

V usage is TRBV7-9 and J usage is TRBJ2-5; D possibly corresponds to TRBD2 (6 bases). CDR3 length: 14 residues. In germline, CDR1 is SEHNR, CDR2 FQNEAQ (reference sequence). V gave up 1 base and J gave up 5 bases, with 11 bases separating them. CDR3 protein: CASSLVGEVETQYF. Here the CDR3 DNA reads TGTGCCAGCAGCTTAGTAGGGGAGGTGGAGACCCAGTACTTC.

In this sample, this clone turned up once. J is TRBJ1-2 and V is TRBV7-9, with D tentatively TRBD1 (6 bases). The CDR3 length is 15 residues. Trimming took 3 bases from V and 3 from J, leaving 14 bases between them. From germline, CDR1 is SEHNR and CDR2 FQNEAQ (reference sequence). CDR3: CASSLEWGQDYGYTF. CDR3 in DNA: TGTGCCAGCAGCTTGGAATGGGGACAAGACTATGGCTACACCTTC.

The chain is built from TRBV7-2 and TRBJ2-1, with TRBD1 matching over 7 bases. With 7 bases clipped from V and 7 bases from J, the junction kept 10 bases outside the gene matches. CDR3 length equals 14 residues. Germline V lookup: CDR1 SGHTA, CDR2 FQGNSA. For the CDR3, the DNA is TGTGCCAGCACCAGAGGGGGCTTACGTAATGAGCAGTTCTTC. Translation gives CASTRGGLRNEQFF.

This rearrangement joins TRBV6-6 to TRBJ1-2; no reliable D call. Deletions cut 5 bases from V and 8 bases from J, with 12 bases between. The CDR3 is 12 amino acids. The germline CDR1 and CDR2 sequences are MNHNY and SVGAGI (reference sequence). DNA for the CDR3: TGTGCCAGCAGTACCAGTAACTCGGGCTACACCTTC. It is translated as CASSTSNSGYTF.

The CDR3 bases are TGTGCCAGCAGTGAGGTCCCGGGCGGGCGCCACGAGCAGTACTTC. Its translation is CASSEVPGGRHEQYF. This rearrangement joins TRBV2 to TRBJ2-7; possibly TRBD2 for D (5 bases). Germline V gene sequence: CDR1 SNHLY, CDR2 FYNNEI. Trimming cost V 3 bases and J 5 bases, with 17 bases left between them. The CDR3 loop spans 15 amino acids.

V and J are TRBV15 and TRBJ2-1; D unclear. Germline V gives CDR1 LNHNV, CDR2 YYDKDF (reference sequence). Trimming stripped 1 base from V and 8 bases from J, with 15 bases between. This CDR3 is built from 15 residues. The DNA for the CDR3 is TGTGCCACCAGCAGAGCCCCGTCCCAAGACGATGAGCAGTTCTTC. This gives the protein CATSRAPSQDDEQFF.

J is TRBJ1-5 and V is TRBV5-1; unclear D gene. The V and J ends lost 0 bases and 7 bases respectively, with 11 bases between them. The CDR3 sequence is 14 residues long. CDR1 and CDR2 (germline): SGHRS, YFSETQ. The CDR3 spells CASSLDVGRQPQHF. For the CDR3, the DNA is TGCGCCAGCAGCTTGGATGTAGGGCGGCAGCCCCAGCATTTT.

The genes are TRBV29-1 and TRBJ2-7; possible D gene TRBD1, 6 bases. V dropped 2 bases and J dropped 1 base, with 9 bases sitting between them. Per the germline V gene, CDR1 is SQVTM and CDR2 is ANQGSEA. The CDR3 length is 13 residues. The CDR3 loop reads CSVEPTGSYEQYF. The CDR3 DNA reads TGCAGCGTTGAACCCACAGGGTCCTACGAGCAGTACTTC.

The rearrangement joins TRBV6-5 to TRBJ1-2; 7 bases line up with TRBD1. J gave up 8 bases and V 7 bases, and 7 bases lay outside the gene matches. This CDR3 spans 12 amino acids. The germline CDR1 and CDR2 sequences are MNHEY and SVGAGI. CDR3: CASTAQGGGYTF. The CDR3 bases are TGTGCCAGCACCGCTCAGGGGGGCGGCTACACCTTC.

The CDR3 DNA reads TGTGCCAGCAGTCTTTCCGACTATGGCTACACCTTC. Translating gives CASSLSDYGYTF. This chain connects TRBV6-1 to TRBJ1-2, with D unresolved. Germline assignment: CDR1 MNHNS and CDR2 SASEGT. V was clipped by 5 bases and J by 3 bases, with 7 bases between them. The CDR3 length is 12 residues.

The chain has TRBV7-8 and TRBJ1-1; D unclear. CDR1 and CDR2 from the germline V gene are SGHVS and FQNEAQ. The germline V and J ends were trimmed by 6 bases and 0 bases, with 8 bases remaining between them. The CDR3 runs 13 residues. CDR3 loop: CASSRLVNTEAFF. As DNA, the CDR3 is TGTGCCAGCAGTCGCTTGGTGAACACTGAAGCTTTCTTT.

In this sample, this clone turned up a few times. The CDR3, as DNA: TGTGCCAGCAGGATGCCGGGAGCCTACGAGCAGTACTTC. This translates into CASRMPGAYEQYF. The V call is TRBV5-8, the J call TRBJ2-7; a possible D gene is TRBD2 (6 bases). This CDR3 region has 13 residues. CDR1 is SGHTS and CDR2 is YDEGEE in the germline V gene. Trimming removed 5 bases at V and 2 bases at J, with 11 bases between.

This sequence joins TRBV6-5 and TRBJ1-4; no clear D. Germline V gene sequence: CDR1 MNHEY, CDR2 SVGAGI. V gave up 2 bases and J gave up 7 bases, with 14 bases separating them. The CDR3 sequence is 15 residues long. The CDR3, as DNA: TGTGCCAGCAGTTACCAGGACCCCTTGGCTGAAAAACTGTTTTTT. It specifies CASSYQDPLAEKLFF.

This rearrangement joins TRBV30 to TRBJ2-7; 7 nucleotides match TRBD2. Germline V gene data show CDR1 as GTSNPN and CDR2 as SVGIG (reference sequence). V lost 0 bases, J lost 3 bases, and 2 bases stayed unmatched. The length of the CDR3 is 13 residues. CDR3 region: CAWSVPSGYEQYF. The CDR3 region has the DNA TGTGCCTGGAGTGTACCTAGCGGCTACGAGCAGTACTTC.

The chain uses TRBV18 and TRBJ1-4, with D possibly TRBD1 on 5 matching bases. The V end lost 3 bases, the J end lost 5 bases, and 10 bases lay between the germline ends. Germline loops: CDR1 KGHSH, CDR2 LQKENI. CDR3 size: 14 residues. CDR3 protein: CASSPGLANEKLFF. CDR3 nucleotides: TGTGCCAGCTCACCGGGACTTGCCAATGAAAAACTGTTTTTT.

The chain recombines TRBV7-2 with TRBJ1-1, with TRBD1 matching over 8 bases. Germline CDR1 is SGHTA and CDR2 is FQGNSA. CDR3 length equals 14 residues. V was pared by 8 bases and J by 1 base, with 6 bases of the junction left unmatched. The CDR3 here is CASRSGQANTEAFF. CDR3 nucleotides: TGTGCCAGCCGCTCGGGACAGGCGAACACTGAAGCTTTCTTT.

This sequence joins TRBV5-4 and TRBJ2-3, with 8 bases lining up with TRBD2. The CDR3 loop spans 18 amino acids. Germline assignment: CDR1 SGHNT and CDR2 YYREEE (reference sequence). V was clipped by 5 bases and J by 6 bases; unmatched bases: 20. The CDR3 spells CASRDMRAGVVFRDTQYF. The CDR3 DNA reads TGTGCCAGCAGGGATATGAGAGCGGGAGTGGTTTTTAGGGATACGCAGTATTTT.